These 26 T cell receptor beta chains originate from one sample sequenced in a study of T and B cells in COVID-19 patients. BIOMED2 TRB-A/B primer pools were used in multiplex TRB PCR. MiXCR was run by TCRdb on the multiplex PCR reads, yielding one entry per CDR3 protein. The sample includes some 15,000 distinct CDR3 sequences, roughly 31% seen only once; the top ten take about 1%. From blood, roughly 220-550 ng of genomic DNA served as TRB template. Input material: blood. All receptors derive from a human donor who had recovered from COVID-19.

V is TRBV5-1 and J is TRBJ2-3; D is uncertain. The CDR3 extends over 13 amino acids. Trimming removed 4 bases from V and 2 bases from J, with 8 bases in between. From germline, CDR1 is SGHRS and CDR2 YFSETQ. Written as DNA, the CDR3 is TGCGCCAGCAGCCTCAGCGACACAGATACGCAGTATTTT. Translating gives CASSLSDTDTQYF.

A word on this clonotype: A much larger clone differs from this one at a single base, so this may be a read error. The gene calls are TRBV30 and TRBJ2-6, with D perhaps TRBD1 (5 bases). The germline V gene encodes CDR1 GTSNPN and CDR2 SVGIG (reference sequence). The V and J ends lost 5 bases and 1 base respectively, with 6 bases between them. The CDR3 sequence is 13 residues long. The CDR3 reads CAWAGSGANVLTF. The CDR3, as DNA: TGTGCCTGGGCAGGGTCTGGGGCCAACGTCCTGACTTTC.

This clonotype has only a few counts. The chain is built from TRBV27 and TRBJ1-1, with D perhaps TRBD1 (6 bases). In germline, CDR1 is MNHEY, CDR2 SMNVEV (reference sequence). The CDR3 is 14 amino acids. V lost 2 bases and J 1 base, leaving 8 bases between the germline ends. The CDR3 is CASSLRGQNTEAFF. CDR3 nucleotide sequence: TGTGCCAGCAGTTTAAGGGGACAGAACACTGAAGCTTTCTTT.

Only a few counts were recorded for this clonotype. This chain uses TRBV5-6 with TRBJ2-5; D is perhaps TRBD2 (5 bases). In germline, CDR1 is SGHDT, CDR2 YYEEEE. This CDR3 region has 14 residues. Deletions cut 0 bases from V and 4 bases from J, with 10 bases between. The CDR3 DNA is TGTGCCAGCAGCTTGGGTGATAGCGCAGAGACCCAGTACTTC. Encoded protein: CASSLGDSAETQYF.

The chain is built from TRBV6-5 and TRBJ1-5, with D possibly matching TRBD1 (5 bases). The CDR3 is made up of 15 amino acids. The germline CDR1 and CDR2 sequences are MNHEY and SVGAGI. Trimming took off 0 bases at V and 7 bases at J, with 13 bases between the two ends. The CDR3 DNA follows: TGTGCCAGCAGTTACTCGACACAGGCAGGACAGCCCCAGCATTTT. This gives the protein CASSYSTQAGQPQHF.

This clonotype was detected many times. V gene TRBV30 combines with J gene TRBJ1-2; TRBD1 agrees at 10 bases. Unmatched junction bases numbered 5, after V lost 3 bases and J lost 4 bases. The CDR3 sequence is 14 residues long. From germline, CDR1 is GTSNPN and CDR2 SVGIG (reference sequence). CDR3 DNA: TGTGCCTGGAGCGGGGACAGGGGAAGCTATGGCTACACCTTC. Translation gives CAWSGDRGSYGYTF.

The chain recombines TRBV5-1 with TRBJ2-1; possibly TRBD2 for D (6 bases). Trimming shortened V by 5 bases and J by 4 bases, and 16 bases separated the two germline ends. This CDR3 region has 15 residues. Germline V gene data show CDR1 as SGHRS and CDR2 as YFSETQ. The CDR3 loop reads CASRRAGTDYNEQFF. In DNA, the CDR3 is TGCGCCAGCAGGCGGGCCGGGACTGATTACAATGAGCAGTTCTTC.

This clonotype has more than one count but fewer than ten. This chain joins TRBV24-1 and TRBJ2-3, with D perhaps given as TRBD1 or TRBD2 (5 bases each). The V and J ends lost 4 bases and 0 bases respectively, with 13 bases between them. There are 16 residues in the CDR3. The germline V gene has CDR1 KGHDR and CDR2 SFDVKD. CDR3 in DNA: TGTGCCACCAGTGAGGGGAGCAGGGTCAGCACAGATACGCAGTATTTT. Protein sequence: CATSEGSRVSTDTQYF.

In its sample, this clonotype was seen once. One end of the junction fails to match germline, which may point to a read error. The genes are TRBV18 and TRBJ1-6; D gene ambiguous. The CDR3 is made up of 16 amino acids. Per germline, CDR1 KGHSH and CDR2 LQKENI. CDR3 loop: CVSTGRSSSYNSPLHF. In DNA, the CDR3 is TGTGTCAGCACCGGCAGGTCGAGCTCCTATAATTCACCCCTCCACTTT. Supplemented by reference TRBV18 and TRBJ1-6, the full variable domain reads NAGVMQNPRHLVRRRGQEARLRCSPMKGHSHVYWYRQLPEEGLKFMVYLQKENIIDESGMPKERFSAEFPKEGPSILRIQQVVRGDSAAYFCVSTGRSSSYNSPLHFGNGTRLTVT.

The V gene is TRBV27, the J gene TRBJ1-2; TRBD1 might be the D (5 bases). The CDR3 contains 14 residues. Trimming stripped 10 bases from V and 9 bases from J, with 24 bases between. CDR1 is MNHEY, CDR2 SMNVEV, per germline (reference sequence). The CDR3 region is CATKRGLSNERYTF. CDR3 in DNA: TGTGCCACCAAAAGGGGCCTCTCAAATGAGCGCTACACCTTC.

This sequence joins TRBV6-1 and TRBJ1-4; D not resolved. V lost 5 bases and J 8 bases, leaving 18 bases between the germline ends. The germline V gene has CDR1 MNHNS and CDR2 SASEGT. CDR3 size: 15 residues. As DNA, the CDR3 is TGTGCCAGCAGTTACCCCCGGGAGATTGTCGAAAAACTGTTTTTT. The encoded protein is CASSYPREIVEKLFF.

This clonotype is medium-sized within its sample. This chain uses TRBV19 with TRBJ1-5, with D possibly matching TRBD1 (5 bases). V was trimmed by 3 bases and J by 4 bases, leaving 10 bases between them. The CDR3 covers 14 residues. Looked up from germline, CDR1 is LNHDA and CDR2 is SQIVND (reference sequence). The CDR3 DNA reads as TGTGCCAGTAGTATGTACCGGGGGAATCAGCCCCAGCATTTT. It translates to CASSMYRGNQPQHF.

The chain carries TRBV27 and TRBJ1-1; 7 nucleotides align to TRBD1. CDR1 is MNHEY, CDR2 SMNVEV, per germline (reference sequence). The CDR3 covers 12 residues. With 6 bases clipped from V and 8 bases from J, the junction kept 6 bases outside the gene matches. CDR3 protein: CASSRNRGEAFF. The CDR3 bases are TGTGCCAGCAGCCGCAACAGGGGCGAAGCTTTCTTT.

The chain combines TRBV6-2 or TRBV6-3 with TRBJ1-1; the match to TRBD1 covers 7 bases. The germline V gene encodes CDR1 MNHEY and CDR2 SVGEGT. The J segment lost 8 bases and the V segment lost 5 bases, leaving 8 bases of the junction unmatched. The CDR3 consists of 13 residues. CDR3 sequence (DNA): TGTGCCAGCAGTAGGGGACAGCTTCTAGAAGCTTTCTTT. This translates into CASSRGQLLEAFF.

This clonotype was detected only a few times. V gene TRBV10-3 combines with J gene TRBJ2-7, with 8 bases identical to TRBD1. J was trimmed by 3 bases and V by 2 bases; bases with no gene match: 0. CDR3 length: 13 amino acids. Germline V CDR1 and CDR2: ENHRY, SYGVKD. The CDR3 DNA is TGTGCCATCAGTGAGGGACAGGGCTACGAGCAGTACTTC. It yields the protein CAISEGQGYEQYF.

There are a few counts of this clonotype. The CDR3 is CASRGLGIAGTSGKTQYF. CDR3 DNA sequence: TGTGCCAGCAGGGGCCTCGGGATAGCGGGGACGTCCGGGAAGACCCAGTACTTC. The chain recombines TRBV12-3 or TRBV12-4 with TRBJ2-5, with 8 bases identical to TRBD2. CDR3 size: 18 residues. With V trimmed by 6 bases and J by 6 bases, 21 bases remained unmatched.

Concerning this clonotype: Since a much larger clone is just one base distant, this may be a read error. The CDR3 sequence is CTSRLAGVNEQFF. DNA of the CDR3: TGTACCAGCAGACTAGCGGGAGTCAATGAGCAGTTCTTC. The chain combines TRBV27 with TRBJ2-1, with TRBD2 identical over 12 bases. The CDR3 is 13 residues long. Per germline, CDR1 MNHEY and CDR2 SMNVEV (reference sequence).

In its sample, this clonotype ranks as medium-sized (0.01 to 0.1%). The rearrangement joins TRBV19 to TRBJ2-7, with TRBD2 identical over 10 bases. The CDR3 runs to 15 residues. J lost 5 bases, V lost 5 bases, and 9 bases had no gene match. Germline values: CDR1 LNHDA, CDR2 SQIVND (reference sequence). CDR3 bases: TGTGCCAGTAGTTCCCTAGCGGGAGACAGAGACGAGCAGTACTTC. It translates to CASSSLAGDRDEQYF.

The chain has TRBV19 and TRBJ1-5, with D tentatively TRBD1 (5 bases). Germline V gene data show CDR1 as LNHDA and CDR2 as SQIVND (reference sequence). The CDR3 runs to 13 residues. V was clipped by 10 bases and J by 4 bases, with 14 bases between them. The CDR3 DNA sequence: TGTGCCACTGCCGGGACCTCAAATCAGCCCCAGCATTTT. Protein: CATAGTSNQPQHF.

The chain combines TRBV12-3 or TRBV12-4 with TRBJ2-2; 16 nucleotides match TRBD2. CDR3 length: 16 amino acids. V lost 9 bases and J lost 4; bases outside the gene matches: 5. CDR3 coding DNA: TGTGCCAGTAGGGGGACTAGCGGGAGGGTCACCGGGGAGCTGTTTTTT. Amino acids: CASRGTSGRVTGELFF.

This clonotype was seen at least ten times. The V and J genes are TRBV19 and TRBJ1-4; possible D gene TRBD1, 5 bases. The CDR3 spans 13 residues. The germline V and J ends were trimmed by 9 bases and 4 bases, with 12 bases remaining between them. Per germline, CDR1 LNHDA and CDR2 SQIVND (reference sequence). The DNA of the CDR3 is TGTGCCAGCGGACACCCAGATAATGAAAAACTGTTTTTT. Residues: CASGHPDNEKLFF.

CDR3 DNA sequence: TGCGCCAGCAGCTTGGCCTCACTAGCAGGGGCGGGGGATACGCAGTATTTT. Its translation: CASSLASLAGAGDTQYF. The chain employs TRBV5-1 and TRBJ2-3; the D call may be TRBD1 or TRBD2 (6 bases each). Germline V gene data show CDR1 as SGHRS and CDR2 as YFSETQ. Deletions cut 0 bases from V and 6 bases from J, with 20 bases between. This CDR3 has 17 amino acids.

This chain links TRBV5-1 with TRBJ2-2; 7 nucleotides agree with TRBD1. Germline-derived CDR1 and CDR2 are SGHRS and YFSETQ. V was pared by 5 bases and J by 7 bases, with 8 bases of the junction left unmatched. The CDR3 runs 14 residues. The CDR3 is CASSLDRVNGELFF. The DNA for the CDR3 is TGCGCCAGCAGTCTTGACAGGGTTAACGGGGAGCTGTTTTTT.

V gene TRBV18 combines with J gene TRBJ2-7, with 10 positions matching TRBD1. The CDR3 spans 13 residues. CDR1 is KGHSH and CDR2 is LQKENI in the germline V gene. Germline trimming cut 6 bases from V and 7 bases from J; bases unmatched to any gene: 6. This CDR3 is CASSTGGSEEQYF. The CDR3 DNA follows: TGTGCCAGCTCGACAGGGGGCTCGGAAGAGCAGTACTTC.

This clonotype appeared a few times. The CDR3 loop reads CATSREWQGLAKNIQYF. CDR3 in DNA: TGTGCCACCAGCAGAGAATGGCAGGGTCTAGCCAAAAACATTCAGTACTTC. The chain employs TRBV15 and TRBJ2-4; the D gene is possibly TRBD1 (5 bases). The germline CDR1 and CDR2 sequences are LNHNV and YYDKDF (reference sequence). The CDR3 sequence is 17 residues long. The V and J ends lost 0 bases and 0 bases respectively, with 12 bases between them.

By share of the sample, this clonotype is medium-sized. The rearrangement joins TRBV29-1 to TRBJ1-1; the match to TRBD1 covers 7 bases. The V gene end was trimmed by 4 bases and the J gene end by 0 bases; junction bases not matched to a gene: 5. Germline V gene lookup returns CDR1 SQVTM and CDR2 ANQGSEA. The CDR3 spans 14 residues. CDR3: CSVGGTVLNTEAFF. The DNA for the CDR3 is TGCAGCGTTGGGGGGACAGTCTTGAACACTGAAGCTTTCTTT. The full variable domain, completed using reference TRBV29-1 and TRBJ1-1, is SAVISQKPSRDICQRGTSLTIQCQVDSQVTMMFWYRQQPGQSLTLIATANQGSEATYESGFVIDKFPISRPNLTFSTLTVSNMSPEDSSIYLCSVGGTVLNTEAFFGQGTRLTVV.